This TCR beta chain came from a study of monozygotic twins with inflammatory bowel disease. Study findings and constraints: The results supported no single strong signal or clonotype associated with IBD. Those with IBD had lower TCRbeta diversity (inverse Simpson) than their healthy co-twins did.

In regard to this clonotype: Its target is not known.

CDR3 length: 14 amino acids. Germline CDR1 reads SGHDT; CDR2 reads YYEEEE. Addition of UMIs with a 6-nucleotide sample barcode was achieved by template switching. TCRdb re-called the 5' RACE reads; every CDR3 protein appears as one record, without DNA. This table holds over 200,000 distinct CDR3 sequences. The sample consisted of blood. The TCR comes from a human donor with ulcerative colitis or Crohn's disease, or a healthy co-twin of an affected twin (not recorded which). J is TRBJ2-7 and V is TRBV5-6; there is no DNA to check the TCRdb D call of TRBD1. CDR3 sequence reads: CASSLRGQHYEQYF.